This T cell receptor (beta chain) is drawn from a study of T-cell memory formation after mild COVID-19 (dated by TCRdb to about 2021). In the study overall: TCR sequence clusters from the two donors were found to be largely donor specific. The cohort comprised two young, previously healthy adult volunteers, one female and one male. Longitudinal TCRalpha and TCRbeta repertoire sequencing tracked T-cell clones expanding and contracting after mild COVID-19 in two donors.

Ficoll-Paque density gradient centrifugation was used to isolate PBMCs. Sequenced using an Illumina NovaSeq 6000. cDNA libraries for TCRalpha and TCRbeta were prepared by 5'RACE using constant-segment primers, with sample barcodes and unique molecular identifiers added. RNA was extracted from every sample with Trizol reagent. Libraries were amplified in two PCR steps, with a second sample barcode and Illumina TruSeq adapters added in the second step. Sequencing of the libraries was done on an Illumina NovaSeq, producing 2 x 150 bp paired-end reads. The authors processed their data as follows. The reads were demultiplexed and collapsed into UMI-guided consensus sequences using migec v1.2.7. Using mixcr v2.1.11, UMI consensuses were aligned to TRA and TRB V and J templates and then assembled into clonotypes. Clonotypes were classified as expanded or contracted when called significant by both edgeR and NoisET, with noise models trained on biological replicates. For edgeR calls, the cutoffs were a false discovery rate-adjusted p below 0.01 and a log2 fold-change threshold of 1. As an exploratory analysis of dynamics, PCA with hierarchical clustering was applied to max-normalized trajectories of the 1000 most abundant clonotypes. The CD4 or CD8 phenotype of responding clones was assigned using the separately sequenced CD4+ and CD8+ repertoires. TCRdb trimmed public reads at Q25 via fastp, called clones via MiXCR and kept in-frame beta chains. One record per CDR3 amino acid sequence lists the most common genes and DNA. TCRdb assigned the V and J calls; the authors' analysis was not used. This sample has 300,000 to 400,000 distinct CDR3 sequences in its table, and 10% to 15% of those were observed once. The ten largest account for about 22% of the sample.

As regards this clonotype: This clone's antigen is unknown. The input lacks base qualities; no much larger clone sits a single base away.

The CDR3, from cysteine to phenylalanine, totals 10 residues. This entry keeps only the CDR3 DNA: 30 bases, framed from base 1. In the germline V gene (reference sequence), CDR1 corresponds to DFQATT and CDR2 to SNEGSKA. The junction carries 3 bases between V and J, which are trimmed by 5 bases and 4 bases respectively. The paper's findings and limits, for the study overall: Some responding clones were detected in pre-infection memory, suggesting pre-existing cross-reactive memory T cells joined the SARS-CoV-2 response. The study covered only a couple of mild cases, and larger cohorts including severe cases with pre-infection samples were considered necessary. Balanced CD4/CD8 phenotypes were observed for clones contracting from day 15 to 85, whereas a bias towards CD4+ was observed for a second wave of clones expanding from day 15 to 37. The second-wave clones that peaked on day 37 were not confirmed to be SARS-CoV-2 specific. Contracting CD4+ clones turned up mainly in the CM and EM memory subsets, whereas EMRA was where CD8+ clones were enriched.

Sequenced sample: PBMCs or a T cell subset sorted from them (not recorded which). The chain joins TRBV20-1 to TRBJ2-1, with no reliable assignment of the D segment. The clonotype was recovered from a man between 18 and 29 years old who had mild COVID-19 (a few samples of this study predate the infection). The sample titles of this study are shuffled in the database, so cell type and time point are left out; the donor was told from shared clones. In nucleotides, the sequence is TGCAGTGCTTTGTACAATGAGCAGTTCTTC. This encodes CSALYNEQFF.